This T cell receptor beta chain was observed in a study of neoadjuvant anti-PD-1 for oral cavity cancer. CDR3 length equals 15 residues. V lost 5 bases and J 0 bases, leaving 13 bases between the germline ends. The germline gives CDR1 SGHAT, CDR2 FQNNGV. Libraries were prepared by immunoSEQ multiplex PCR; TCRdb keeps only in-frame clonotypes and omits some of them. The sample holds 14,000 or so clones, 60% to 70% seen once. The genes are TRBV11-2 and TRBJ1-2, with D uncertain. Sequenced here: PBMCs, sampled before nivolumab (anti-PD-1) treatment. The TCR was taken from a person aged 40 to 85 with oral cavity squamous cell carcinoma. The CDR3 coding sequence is TGTGCCAGCAGCACCCACCCGAGGGCTAACTATGGCTACACCTTC. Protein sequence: CASSTHPRANYGYTF.